The following is a T cell receptor (beta chain) sequence with its context. The antigen it binds to is not known. Base qualities are not provided; no much larger clone lies one nucleotide away. In the germline V gene, CDR1 corresponds to SGHVS and CDR2 to FNYEAQ. From cysteine to phenylalanine, the CDR3 is 16 amino acids long. The retained sequence is limited to the CDR3, 48 bases, with the frame set at the first base. Cut back by 5 bases and 5 bases, the V and J ends lie 22 bases apart. TCRbeta CDR3 regions were amplified from genomic DNA using the immunoSEQ Assay, a bias-controlled multiplex PCR. Turning to the authors' computational methods: The number of nucleated cells in each sample was estimated by amplification of reference gene primers within the assay. To quantify the absolute abundance of each unique TCRbeta CDR3 rearrangement, sequence reads were collapsed and filtered. Productive Simpson clonality was computed per sample as the square root of Simpson's diversity index over productive rearrangements. TCRdb took over this immuneACCESS table, retaining in-frame rearrangements with V and J assigned. Such tables are incomplete; in checked studies, under half of the missing clones stem from an unresolved V gene, and the remainder is unexplained. That table gives V, J and clone size, and the DNA gave D and trimming. Within this sample are under 30,000 clones, with roughly nine tenths of them counted one time only. The ten largest make up 24% of the sample.

This entry is derived from a study of blood T cell repertoires in COVID-19 (TCRdb year 2020). Describing the broader study: Collaborator samples came from the United States, Italy and Spain and covered acute and convalescent phases of COVID-19. A de-identified subject ID, COVID-19 status, age in years and sex were almost always included in the sample metadata. The prospective study material was composed of cDNA or gDNA derived from T cells, B-cell-depleted T cells, or PBMCs. The samples were drawn from the first 160 participants of the ongoing ImmuneRACE study and from some 1,300 subjects provided by 6 global collaborators. Deeply sampled blood TCRbeta repertoires from subjects exposed to, actively infected with, or recovered from COVID-19 were included in the dataset. A freely available public database, intended as a resource for researchers studying the immune response to SARS-CoV-2, is where the repertoires were released. Where HLA class I and class II types were available, the types were taken from metadata supplied by the sample provider, not from assay-based typing. On the study overall, not on this receptor specifically: The amount of clinical and demographic metadata varied by source and participant and was provided uncurated.

Whole blood was collected in K2EDTA tubes by collaborating institutions according to the institutions' own protocols. For TCRbeta analysis, collaborators shipped samples as frozen whole blood, isolated PBMCs, or DNA extracted from either of those sample types. This sequence uses TRBV7-6 and TRBJ2-7; TRBD1 is possibly the D segment (8 matching bases). The receptor was isolated from a human donor with active COVID-19. The donor label of this sample is uncertain. Source material: peripheral blood. CDR3 sequence: CASSPWTGRGIHEQYF. DNA sequence: TGTGCCAGCAGCCCTTGGACAGGGAGGGGTATTCACGAGCAGTACTTC.